This T cell receptor beta chain was recovered during a study of neoadjuvant anti-PD-1 for oral cavity cancer. Study in general: Around day 43, patients without progression received a fourth nivolumab dose before surgery. Points from the study as a whole: Each response group had just a few patients in TCR analyses.

This clone turned up a few times. Its antigen remains unknown. CDR3 length equals 18 residues. The V gene lost 0 bases and the J gene lost 2 bases, with 20 bases spanning the gap. Germline V gene sequence: CDR1 GTSNPN, CDR2 SVGIG (reference sequence). Six replicates per PBMC sample, mostly from around 500 ng of genomic DNA. The table came from immunoSEQ multiplex PCR; TCRdb's copy has only in-frame clones and leaves some out. The table lists some 15,000 clones, 60% to 75% of them singletons. Time point given: after neoadjuvant nivolumab, at surgical resection. This sample comprised PBMCs, obtained after nivolumab (anti-PD-1) treatment. The TCR was taken from a person between 40 and 80 years old with oral cavity squamous cell carcinoma. The chain links TRBV30 to TRBJ1-3, with a weak D call TRBD1 (5 bases). The CDR3 nucleotides read TGTGCCTGGAGTGTTGGGCGAAGGGTTGGGGGACCTGGAAACACCATATATTTT. Translated: CAWSVGRRVGGPGNTIYF.